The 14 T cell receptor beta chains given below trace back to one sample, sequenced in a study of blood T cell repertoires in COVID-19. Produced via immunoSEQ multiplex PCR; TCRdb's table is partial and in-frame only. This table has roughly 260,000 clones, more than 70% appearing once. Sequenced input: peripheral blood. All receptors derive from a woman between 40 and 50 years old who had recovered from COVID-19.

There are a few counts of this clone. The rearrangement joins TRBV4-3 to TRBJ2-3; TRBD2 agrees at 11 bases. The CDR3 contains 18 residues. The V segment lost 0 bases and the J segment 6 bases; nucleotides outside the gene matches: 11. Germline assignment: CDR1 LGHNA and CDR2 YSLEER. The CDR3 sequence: CASSQEGVLAGGLDTQYF. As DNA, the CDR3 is TGCGCCAGCAGCCAAGAAGGGGTCCTAGCGGGGGGCTTGGATACGCAGTATTTT.

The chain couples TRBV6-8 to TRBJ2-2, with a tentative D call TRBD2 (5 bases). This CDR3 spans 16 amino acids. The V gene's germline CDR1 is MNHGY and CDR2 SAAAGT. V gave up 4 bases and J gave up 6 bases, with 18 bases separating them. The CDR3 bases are TGTGCCAGCAGTTTTCAATTTACTAGTCCCGCCGGGGAGCTGTTTTTT. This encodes CASSFQFTSPAGELFF.

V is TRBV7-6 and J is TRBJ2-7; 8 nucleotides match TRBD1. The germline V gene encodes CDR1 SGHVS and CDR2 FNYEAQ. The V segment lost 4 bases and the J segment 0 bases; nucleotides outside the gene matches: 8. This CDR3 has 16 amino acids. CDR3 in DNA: TGTGCCAGCAGCTCGGCTGGGACAGGTACCTCCTACGAGCAGTACTTC. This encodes CASSSAGTGTSYEQYF.

CDR3 nucleotides: TGTGCCAGCAGCTTAGCCGGTGGGAGCAATGAGCAGTTCTTC. Its translation: CASSLAGGSNEQFF. The genes are TRBV11-2 and TRBJ2-1; tentative D call: TRBD2 (5 bases). Looked up from germline, CDR1 is SGHAT and CDR2 is FQNNGV. This CDR3 region has 14 residues. V was cut by 1 base and J by 6 bases, with 10 bases left in between.

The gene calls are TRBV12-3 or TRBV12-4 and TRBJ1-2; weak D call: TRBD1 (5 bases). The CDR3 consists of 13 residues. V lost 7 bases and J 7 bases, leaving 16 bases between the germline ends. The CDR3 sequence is CASTPDGQGGYTF. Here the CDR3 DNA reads TGTGCCAGCACCCCGGATGGCCAGGGTGGCTACACCTTC.

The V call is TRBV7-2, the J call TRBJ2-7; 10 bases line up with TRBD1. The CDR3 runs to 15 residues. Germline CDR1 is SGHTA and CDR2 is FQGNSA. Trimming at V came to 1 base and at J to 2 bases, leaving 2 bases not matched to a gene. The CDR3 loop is CASSLGGTGAYEQYF. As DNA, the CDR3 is TGTGCCAGCAGCTTAGGGGGGACAGGGGCCTACGAGCAGTACTTC.

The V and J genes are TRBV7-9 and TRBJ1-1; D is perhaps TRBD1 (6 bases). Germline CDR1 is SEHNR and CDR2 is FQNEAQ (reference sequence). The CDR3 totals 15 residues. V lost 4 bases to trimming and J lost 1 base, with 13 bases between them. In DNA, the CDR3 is TGTGCCAGCAGCTCCACCAGGGGACGGAACACTGAAGCTTTCTTT. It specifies CASSSTRGRNTEAFF.

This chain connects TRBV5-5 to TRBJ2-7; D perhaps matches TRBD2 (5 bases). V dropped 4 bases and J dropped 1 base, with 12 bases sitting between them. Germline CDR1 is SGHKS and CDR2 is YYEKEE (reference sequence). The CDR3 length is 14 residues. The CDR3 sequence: CASSRTGGSYEQYF. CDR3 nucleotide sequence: TGTGCCAGCAGCCGGACTGGAGGTTCCTACGAGCAGTACTTC.

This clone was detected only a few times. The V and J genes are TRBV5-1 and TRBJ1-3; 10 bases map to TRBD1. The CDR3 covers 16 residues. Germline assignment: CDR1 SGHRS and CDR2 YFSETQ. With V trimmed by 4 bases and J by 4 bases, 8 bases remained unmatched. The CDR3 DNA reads TGCGCCAGCAGCCCAAGGACAGGGGGACAAGGAAACACCATATATTTT. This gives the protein CASSPRTGGQGNTIYF.

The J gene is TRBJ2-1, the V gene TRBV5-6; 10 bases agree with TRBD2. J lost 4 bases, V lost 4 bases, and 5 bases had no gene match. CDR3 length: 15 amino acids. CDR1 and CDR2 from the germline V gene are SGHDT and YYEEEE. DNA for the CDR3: TGTGCCAGCAGCCTAGGACTAGCGGTATACAATGAGCAGTTCTTC. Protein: CASSLGLAVYNEQFF.

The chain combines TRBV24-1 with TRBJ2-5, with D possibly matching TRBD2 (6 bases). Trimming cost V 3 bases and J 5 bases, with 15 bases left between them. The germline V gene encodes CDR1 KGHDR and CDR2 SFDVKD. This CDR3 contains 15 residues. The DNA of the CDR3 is TGTGCCACCAGTGATGGGACTCGGCCCTATGAGACCCAGTACTTC. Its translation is CATSDGTRPYETQYF.

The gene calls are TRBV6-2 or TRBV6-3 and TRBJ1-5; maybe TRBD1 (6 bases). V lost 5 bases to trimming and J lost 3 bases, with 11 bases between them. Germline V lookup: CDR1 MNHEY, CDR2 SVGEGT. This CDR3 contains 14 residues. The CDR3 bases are TGTGCCAGCAGTCCCGACAGGAACAATCAGCCCCAGCATTTT. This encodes CASSPDRNNQPQHF.

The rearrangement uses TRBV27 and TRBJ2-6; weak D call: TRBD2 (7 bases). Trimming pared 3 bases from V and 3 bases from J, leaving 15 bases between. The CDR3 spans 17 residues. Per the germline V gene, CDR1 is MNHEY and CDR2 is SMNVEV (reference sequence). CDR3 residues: CASSFGGLWGGANVLTF. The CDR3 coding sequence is TGTGCCAGCAGTTTCGGGGGGCTTTGGGGTGGGGCCAACGTCCTGACTTTC.

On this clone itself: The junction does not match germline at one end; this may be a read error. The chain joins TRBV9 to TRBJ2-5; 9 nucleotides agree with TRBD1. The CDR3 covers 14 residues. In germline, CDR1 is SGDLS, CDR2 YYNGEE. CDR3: CASSVGTGTETQYF. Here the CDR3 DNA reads TGTGCCAGCAGTGTAGGGACAGGGACGGAGACCCAGTACTTC.